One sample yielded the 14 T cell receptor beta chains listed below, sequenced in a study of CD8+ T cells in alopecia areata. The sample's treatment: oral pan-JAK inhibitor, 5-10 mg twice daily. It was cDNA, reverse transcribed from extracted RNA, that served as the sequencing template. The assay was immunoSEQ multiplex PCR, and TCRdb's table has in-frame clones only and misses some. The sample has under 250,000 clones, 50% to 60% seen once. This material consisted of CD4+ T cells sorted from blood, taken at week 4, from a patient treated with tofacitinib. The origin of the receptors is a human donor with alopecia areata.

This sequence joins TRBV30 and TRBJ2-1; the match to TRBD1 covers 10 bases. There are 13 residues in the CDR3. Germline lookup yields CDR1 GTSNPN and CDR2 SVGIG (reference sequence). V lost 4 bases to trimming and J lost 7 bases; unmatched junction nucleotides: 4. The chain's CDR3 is CAWTGQGPNEQFF. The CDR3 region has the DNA TGTGCCTGGACGGGACAGGGGCCGAATGAGCAGTTCTTC.

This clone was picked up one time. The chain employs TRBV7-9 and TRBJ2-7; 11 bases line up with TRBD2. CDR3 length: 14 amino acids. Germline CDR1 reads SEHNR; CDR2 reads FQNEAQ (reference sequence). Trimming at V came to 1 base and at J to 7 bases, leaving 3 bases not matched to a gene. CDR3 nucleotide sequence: TGTGCCAGCAGCTTAGGACTAGCGGGGCTGGAGCAGTACTTC. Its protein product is CASSLGLAGLEQYF.

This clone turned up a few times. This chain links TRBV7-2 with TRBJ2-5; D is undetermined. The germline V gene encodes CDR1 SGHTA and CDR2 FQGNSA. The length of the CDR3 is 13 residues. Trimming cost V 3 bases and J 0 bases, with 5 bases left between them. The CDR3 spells CASSFRDQETQYF. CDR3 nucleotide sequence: TGTGCCAGCAGCTTCAGAGACCAAGAGACCCAGTACTTC.

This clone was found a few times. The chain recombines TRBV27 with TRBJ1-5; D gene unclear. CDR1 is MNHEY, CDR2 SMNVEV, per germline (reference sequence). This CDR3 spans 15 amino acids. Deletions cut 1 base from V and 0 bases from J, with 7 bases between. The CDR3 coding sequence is TGTGCCAGCAGTTTATACACAGCTAGCAATCAGCCCCAGCATTTT. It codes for CASSLYTASNQPQHF.

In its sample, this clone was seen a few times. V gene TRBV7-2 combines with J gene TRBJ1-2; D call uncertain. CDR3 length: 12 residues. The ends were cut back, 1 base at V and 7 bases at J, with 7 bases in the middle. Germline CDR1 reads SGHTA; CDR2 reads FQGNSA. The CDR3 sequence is CASSLDRGGYTF. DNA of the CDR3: TGTGCCAGCAGCTTAGACCGGGGTGGCTACACCTTC.

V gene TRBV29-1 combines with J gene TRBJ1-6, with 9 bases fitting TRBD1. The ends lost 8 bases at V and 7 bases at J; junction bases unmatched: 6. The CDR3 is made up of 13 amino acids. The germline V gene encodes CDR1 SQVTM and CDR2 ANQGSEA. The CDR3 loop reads CSSRDRENSPLHF. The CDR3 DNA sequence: TGCAGCTCCCGGGACAGGGAGAATTCACCCCTCCACTTT.

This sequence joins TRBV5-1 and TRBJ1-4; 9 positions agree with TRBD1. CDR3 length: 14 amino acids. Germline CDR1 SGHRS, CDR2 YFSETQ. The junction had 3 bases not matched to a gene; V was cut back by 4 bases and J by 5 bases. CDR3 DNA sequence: TGCGCCAGCAGCGTCGACAGGGGGAATGAAAAACTGTTTTTT. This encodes CASSVDRGNEKLFF.

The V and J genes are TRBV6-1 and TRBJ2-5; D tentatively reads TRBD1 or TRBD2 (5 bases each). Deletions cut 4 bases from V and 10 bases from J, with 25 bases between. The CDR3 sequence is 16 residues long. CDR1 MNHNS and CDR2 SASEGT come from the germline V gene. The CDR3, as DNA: TGTGCCAGCAGTGGCCGATCCGGGACGCCACCCCGCCGCCAGTACTTC. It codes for CASSGRSGTPPRRQYF.

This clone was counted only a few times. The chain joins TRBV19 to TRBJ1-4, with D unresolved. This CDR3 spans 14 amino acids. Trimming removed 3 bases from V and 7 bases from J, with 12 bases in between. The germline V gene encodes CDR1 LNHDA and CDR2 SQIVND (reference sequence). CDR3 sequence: CASSIYTEGEKLFF. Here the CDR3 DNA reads TGTGCCAGTAGTATCTACACGGAGGGTGAAAAACTGTTTTTT.

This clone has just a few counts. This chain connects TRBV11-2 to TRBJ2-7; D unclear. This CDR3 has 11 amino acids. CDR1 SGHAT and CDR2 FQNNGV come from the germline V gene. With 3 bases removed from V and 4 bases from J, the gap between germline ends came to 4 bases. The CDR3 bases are TGTGCCAGCAGCTTCCTGTACGAGCAGTACTTC. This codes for CASSFLYEQYF.

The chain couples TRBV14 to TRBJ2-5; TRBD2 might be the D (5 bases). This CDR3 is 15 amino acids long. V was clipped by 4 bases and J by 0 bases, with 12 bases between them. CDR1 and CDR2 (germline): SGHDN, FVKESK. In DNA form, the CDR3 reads TGTGCCAGCAGCCCTGGACGGAGGTACCAAGAGACCCAGTACTTC. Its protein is CASSPGRRYQETQYF. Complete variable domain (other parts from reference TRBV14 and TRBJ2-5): EAGVTQFPSHSVIEKGQTVTLRCDPISGHDNLYWYRRVMGKEIKFLLHFVKESKQDESGMPNNRFLAERTGGTYSTLKVQPAELEDSGVYFCASSPGRRYQETQYFGPGTRLLVL.

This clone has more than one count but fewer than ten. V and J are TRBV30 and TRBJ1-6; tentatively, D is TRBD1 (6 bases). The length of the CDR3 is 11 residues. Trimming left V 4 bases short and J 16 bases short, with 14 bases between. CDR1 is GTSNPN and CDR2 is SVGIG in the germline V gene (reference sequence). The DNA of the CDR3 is TGTGCCTGGACCAAACAGGGAGCTCTCCACTTT. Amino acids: CAWTKQGALHF.

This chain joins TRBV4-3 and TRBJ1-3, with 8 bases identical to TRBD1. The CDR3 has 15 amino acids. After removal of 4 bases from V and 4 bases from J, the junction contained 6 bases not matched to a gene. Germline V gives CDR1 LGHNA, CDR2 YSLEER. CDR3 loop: CASSPQGAVGNTIYF. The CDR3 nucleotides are TGCGCCAGCAGCCCGCAGGGGGCCGTGGGAAACACCATATATTTT.

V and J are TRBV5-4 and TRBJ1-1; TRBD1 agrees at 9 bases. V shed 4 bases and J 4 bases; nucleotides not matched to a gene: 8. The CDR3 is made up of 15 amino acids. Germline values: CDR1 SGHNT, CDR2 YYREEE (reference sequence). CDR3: CASSPPGQGGTEAFF. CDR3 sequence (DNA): TGTGCCAGCAGCCCGCCGGGACAGGGAGGCACTGAAGCTTTCTTT. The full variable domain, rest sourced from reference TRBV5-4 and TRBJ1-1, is ETGVTQSPTHLIKTRGQQVTLRCSSQSGHNTVSWYQQALGQGPQFIFQYYREEENGRGNFPPRFSGLQFPNYSSELNVNALELDDSALYLCASSPPGQGGTEAFFGQGTRLTVV.